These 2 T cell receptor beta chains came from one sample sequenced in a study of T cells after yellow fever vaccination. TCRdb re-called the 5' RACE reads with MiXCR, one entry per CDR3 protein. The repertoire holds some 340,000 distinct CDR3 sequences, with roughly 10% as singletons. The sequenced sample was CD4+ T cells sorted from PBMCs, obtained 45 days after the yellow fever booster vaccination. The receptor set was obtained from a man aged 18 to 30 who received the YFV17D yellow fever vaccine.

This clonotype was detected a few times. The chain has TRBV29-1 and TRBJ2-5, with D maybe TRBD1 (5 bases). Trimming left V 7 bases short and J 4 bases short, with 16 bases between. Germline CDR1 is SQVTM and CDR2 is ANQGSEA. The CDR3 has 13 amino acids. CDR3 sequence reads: CSARQGSGETQYF. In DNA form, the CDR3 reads TGCAGCGCCCGTCAGGGAAGTGGAGAGACCCAGTACTTC.

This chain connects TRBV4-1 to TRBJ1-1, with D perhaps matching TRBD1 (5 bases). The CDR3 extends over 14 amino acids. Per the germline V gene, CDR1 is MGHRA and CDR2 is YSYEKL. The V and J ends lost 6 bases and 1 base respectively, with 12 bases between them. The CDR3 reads CASRRGTANTEAFF. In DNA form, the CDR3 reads TGCGCCAGCAGACGAGGGACCGCGAACACTGAAGCTTTCTTT.